This section outlines one TCR beta chain sequence together with its context. This sample was included in a study of blood T cell repertoires in COVID-19. The overall study: COVID-19 samples, acute and convalescent, were from the United States, Italy and Spain. T cells, B-cell-depleted T cells, or PBMCs supplied cDNA or gDNA.

CDR1 is SGHRS and CDR2 is YFSETQ in the germline V gene. Losses at the gene ends were 2 bases for V and 3 bases for J; bases not matched to a gene: 4. The CDR3 consists of 15 residues. TCRdb keeps only in-frame clones here, not all; method: immunoSEQ multiplex PCR. This sample has 300,000 to 350,000 clones, with 89% found just once. The V call is TRBV5-1, the J call TRBJ1-2; the match to TRBD1 covers 10 bases. This TCR was recovered from an older woman with COVID-19, enrolled during active disease. What was sequenced was peripheral blood. CDR3 region: CASSFGQGGHYGYTF. Here the CDR3 DNA reads TGCGCCAGCAGCTTCGGACAGGGGGGACACTATGGCTACACCTTC.